The entry that follows covers one TCR beta chain sequence. As yet, its antigen is unknown. These data come from a study of cytomegalovirus exposure and HLA in healthy donors. Study information: Findings of an earlier analysis included about 120 million unique TCR beta sequences from some 180 million T cells.

The PCR employed 60 Vbeta primers together with 13 Jbeta primers. As originally analysed: In a later analysis, 75 million to 95 million unique TCR beta chains included roughly 11 million shared by two or more donors. Produced via immunoSEQ multiplex PCR; TCRdb's table is partial and in-frame only. That table is the source of V, J and clone size, and D and trimming were worked out from the DNA. The sample includes a few hundred thousand clones, roughly 75% of them seen just once. Study-level results: Most TCR sequences were uncommon, yet certain public TCRs appeared in many donors. Later on, an analysis found that several of the most significant clusters appeared to be linked to common viral pathogens, which included parvovirus B19.

CDR1 and CDR2 from the germline V gene are LNHDA and SQIVND (reference sequence). CDR3 length equals 14 residues. V was cut by 0 bases and J by 5 bases, with 8 bases left in between. The chain links TRBV19 to TRBJ2-4, with D uncertain. The material sequenced was PBMCs. The clonotype was recovered from a woman aged 25 to 39 in good health and CMV-seronegative. The CDR3 sequence: CASSIDRWENIQYF. The CDR3, as DNA: TGTGCCAGTAGTATAGACAGGTGGGAAAACATTCAGTACTTC. Full variable domain (rest looked up from reference TRBV19 and TRBJ2-4): DGGITQSPKYLFRKEGQNVTLSCEQNLNHDAMYWYRQDPGQGLRLIYYSQIVNDFQKGDIAEGYSVSREKKESFPLTVTSAQKNPTAFYLCASSIDRWENIQYFGAGTRLSVL.